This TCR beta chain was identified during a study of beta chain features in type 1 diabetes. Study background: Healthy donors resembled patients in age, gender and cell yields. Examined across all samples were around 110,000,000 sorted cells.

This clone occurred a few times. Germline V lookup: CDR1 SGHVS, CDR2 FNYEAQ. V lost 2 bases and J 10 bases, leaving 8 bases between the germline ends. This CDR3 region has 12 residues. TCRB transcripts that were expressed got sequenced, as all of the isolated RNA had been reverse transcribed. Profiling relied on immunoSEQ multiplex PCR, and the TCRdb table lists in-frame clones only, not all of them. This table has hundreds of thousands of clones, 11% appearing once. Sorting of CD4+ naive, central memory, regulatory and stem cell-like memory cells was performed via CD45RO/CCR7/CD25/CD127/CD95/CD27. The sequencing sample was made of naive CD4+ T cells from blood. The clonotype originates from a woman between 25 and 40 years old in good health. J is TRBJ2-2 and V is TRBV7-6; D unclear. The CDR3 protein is CASSLSVAELFF. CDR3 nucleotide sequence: TGTGCCAGCAGCTTAAGTGTAGCGGAGCTGTTTTTT.